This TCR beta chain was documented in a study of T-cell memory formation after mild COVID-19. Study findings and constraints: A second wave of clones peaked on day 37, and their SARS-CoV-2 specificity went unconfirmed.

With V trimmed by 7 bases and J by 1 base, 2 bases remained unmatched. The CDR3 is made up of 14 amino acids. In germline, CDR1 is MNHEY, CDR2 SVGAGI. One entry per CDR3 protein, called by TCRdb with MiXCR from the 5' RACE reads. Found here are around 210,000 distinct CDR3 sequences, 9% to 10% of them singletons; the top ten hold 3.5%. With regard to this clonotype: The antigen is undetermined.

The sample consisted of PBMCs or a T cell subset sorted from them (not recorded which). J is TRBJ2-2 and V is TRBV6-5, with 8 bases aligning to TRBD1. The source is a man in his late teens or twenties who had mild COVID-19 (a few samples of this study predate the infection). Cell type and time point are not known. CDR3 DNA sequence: TGTGCCAGCATAGGACAGGGGAACACCGGGGAGCTGTTTTTT. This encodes CASIGQGNTGELFF.